These T cell receptor beta chains were read from a single sample in a study of T cell responses to AZD1222 COVID-19 vaccine. Assay: immunoSEQ multiplex PCR; the TCRdb copy retains only in-frame clones and omits some. The top ten hold approximately 0.49% of the sample, which has around 190,000 clones, approximately 86% seen once. The sample here was peripheral blood, taken on day 0 of AZD1222 vaccination. The receptors were sampled from an adult in good health. Each CDR3 is given with its conserved first and last residue. The size field is filled for only some rows; it gives once, few, many or a size class.

cdr3_aa	clone_size	v_call	j_call
CASSPGTGLSYEQYF	NA	TRBV5-1	TRBJ2-7
CASSDNRGARYTEAFF	NA	TRBV7-9	TRBJ1-1
CASSKTRYSTDTQYF	NA	TRBV21-1	TRBJ2-3
CAINAGGSYEQYF	NA	TRBV10-3	TRBJ2-7
CASSARDQRPDTQYF	NA	TRBV13	TRBJ2-3
CASSGRGGAADTQYF	NA	TRBV9	TRBJ2-3
CASSLPGSHTNEQFF	NA	TRBV7-9	TRBJ2-1
CASRGRDRDNAFF	NA	TRBV28	TRBJ1-1
CASSLIPLGDYNEQFF	NA	TRBV5-1	TRBJ2-1
CASSKIRGLDLTDTQYF	NA	TRBV21-1	TRBJ2-3
CASSPTAHSTDTQYF	NA	TRBV5-1	TRBJ2-3
CAWSTGQYSTDTQYF	NA	TRBV30	TRBJ2-3
CAWSVPQELFNSPLHF	NA	TRBV30	TRBJ1-6
CAGPTGQGADYTF	NA	TRBV2	TRBJ1-2
CASSPLGQAIPSF	NA	TRBV4-2	TRBJ2-3
CASSLGSLNEKLFF	NA	TRBV7-2	TRBJ1-4
CASSYLGQEAFF	NA	TRBV11-2	TRBJ1-1
CSVERGIYGYTF	NA	TRBV29-1	TRBJ1-2
CATSSPGTGTNIQYF	NA	TRBV15	TRBJ2-4
CASSLGETQYF	once	TRBV28	TRBJ2-5
CARQGTSGSF	NA	TRBV2	TRBJ2-7
CASSTGLQGAKYF	NA	TRBV12-3/TRBV12-4	TRBJ2-7
CSVAVSLAVSYEQYF	NA	TRBV29-1	TRBJ2-7
CASSQLAGGPYEQFF	once	TRBV4-1	TRBJ2-1
CASSPPTGAYEQYF	NA	TRBV18	TRBJ2-7
CASSESGDSGNTIYF	NA	TRBV10-2	TRBJ1-3
CASSYGGMNTEAFF	NA	TRBV14	TRBJ1-1
CATTGTGNTIYF	NA	TRBV10-2	TRBJ1-3
CASSLAMGLNTGELFF	NA	TRBV7-8	TRBJ2-2
CASRGTGAGGELFF	NA	TRBV27	TRBJ2-2
CASSFRQNNQPQHF	NA	TRBV28	TRBJ1-5
CASSQLAGGHTDTQYF	NA	TRBV7-2	TRBJ2-3
CASSLLQGPSQPQHF	few	TRBV7-8	TRBJ1-5
CASSLLESGNEKLFF	NA	TRBV5-1	TRBJ1-4
CAISAQTGAYGYTF	once	TRBV10-3	TRBJ1-2
CASRPGHAQGYTF	NA	TRBV5-4	TRBJ1-2
CASSESGQGIGETQYF	once	TRBV10-1	TRBJ2-5
CASSLGLSRRSTDTQYF	NA	TRBV7-8	TRBJ2-3
CASSRGPERETQYF	NA	TRBV19	TRBJ2-5
CSAGEETQYF	once	TRBV20-1	TRBJ2-5
CASSLDRGPVSYNEQFF	NA	TRBV11-3	TRBJ2-1
CASSHKYQETQYF	NA	TRBV7-9	TRBJ2-5
CASSQSGTGGNEQFF	NA	TRBV4-2	TRBJ2-1
CASSTSGGSYNEQFF	NA	TRBV6-6	TRBJ2-1
CASSVAGDRNTEAFF	NA	TRBV9	TRBJ1-1
CASRTSARETQYF	NA	TRBV28	TRBJ2-5
CAISKGPEQYF	NA	TRBV10-3	TRBJ2-7
CASNTDRNQPQHF	NA	TRBV19	TRBJ1-5
CASSFQQGGRTEAFF	NA	TRBV28	TRBJ1-1
CASSLKSGGTGELFF	NA	TRBV7-2	TRBJ2-2
CASSIGSGTLNTEAFF	NA	TRBV19	TRBJ1-1
CASSDPGQLSYEQYF	NA	TRBV28	TRBJ2-7
CASSVGALPYNEQFF	NA	TRBV9	TRBJ2-1
CSVVGPTSGSVYEQYF	once	TRBV29-1	TRBJ2-7
CATSGPYSNQPQHF	NA	TRBV24-1	TRBJ1-5
CATGFSGTGELFF	NA	TRBV4-1	TRBJ2-2
CASSRVRVNELMNTEAFF	NA	TRBV9	TRBJ1-1
CASSYSPDSNQPQHF	NA	TRBV6-5	TRBJ1-5
CASRRTSGRGTGELFF	NA	TRBV2	TRBJ2-2
CASSIVMNTEAFF	NA	TRBV19	TRBJ1-1